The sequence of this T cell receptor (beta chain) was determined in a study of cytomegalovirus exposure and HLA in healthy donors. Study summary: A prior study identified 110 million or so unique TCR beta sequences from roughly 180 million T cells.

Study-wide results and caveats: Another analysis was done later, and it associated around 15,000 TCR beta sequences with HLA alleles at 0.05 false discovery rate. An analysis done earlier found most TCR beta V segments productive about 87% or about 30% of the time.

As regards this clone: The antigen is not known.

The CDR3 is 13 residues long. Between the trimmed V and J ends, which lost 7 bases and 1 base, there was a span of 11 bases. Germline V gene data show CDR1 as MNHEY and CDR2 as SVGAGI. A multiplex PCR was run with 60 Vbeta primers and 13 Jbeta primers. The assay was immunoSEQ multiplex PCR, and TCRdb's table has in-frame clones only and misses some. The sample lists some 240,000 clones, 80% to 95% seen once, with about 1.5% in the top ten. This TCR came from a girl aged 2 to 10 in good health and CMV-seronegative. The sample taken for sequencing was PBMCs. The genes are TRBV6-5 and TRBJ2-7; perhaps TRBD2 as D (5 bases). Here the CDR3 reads CASTSGVSYEQYF. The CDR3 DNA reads TGTGCCAGCACCTCCGGGGTTTCCTACGAGCAGTACTTC.